The clone carrying this T cell receptor (beta chain) turned up a few times. As yet, its antigen is unknown. Genomic DNA was the PCR template. A primer set of 30 forward and 13 reverse primers amplified the CDR3. TCRdb used MiXCR to reprocess the multiplex PCR reads, holding one entry per CDR3 protein. Among 250,000 or so distinct CDR3 sequences, around 50% were seen once, and the ten largest hold roughly 15%. This entry belongs to a study of type 1 and type 2 diabetes patients. The study's findings and limits: V and J gene usage correlated at about 0.97 between type 2 diabetes and control samples.

Roughly 10 milliliters of peripheral blood were collected from each participant. The V and J ends lost 0 bases and 8 bases respectively, with 11 bases between them. In germline, CDR1 is LNHNV, CDR2 YYDKDF (reference sequence). The length of the CDR3 is 14 residues. Sequenced: peripheral blood mononuclear cells (PBMCs). The receptor was isolated from a young man with type 2 diabetes. The rearrangement links TRBV15 to TRBJ2-1, with D unresolved. As DNA, the CDR3 is TGTGCCACCAGCAGAGAAGCCGACCAATATGAGCAGTTCTTC. It codes for CATSREADQYEQFF.